The rows below give T cell receptor beta chains drawn from one sample of a study of OX40 agonist ivuxolimab in advanced cancers. The repertoire was sequenced with immunoSEQ multiplex PCR; TCRdb's copy has only in-frame clones and lacks some. The sample includes about 32,000 clones, around 87% of them seen just once. The sample in question was CD4+ or CD8+ T cells sorted from blood, obtained in a trial of the OX40 agonist ivuxolimab. The origin of the receptors is an adult with an advanced solid tumor such as melanoma, head and neck, liver or kidney cancer. CDR3s include the opening cysteine and the closing phenylalanine or tryptophan. D genes are given only for firm matches. Clone sizes are given selectively: once, few, many, or a class where the clone is expanded.

cdr3_aa: CASSLGGAGGEAFF; cdr3_nt: TGTGCCAGCAGCTTAGGGGGTGCCGGGGGCGAAGCTTTCTTT; d_call: NA; clone_size: NA; j_call: TRBJ1-1; v_call: TRBV7-8
cdr3_aa: CATQGPYEQYF; cdr3_nt: TGTGCCACCCAGGGACCCTACGAGCAGTACTTC; d_call: NA; clone_size: NA; j_call: TRBJ2-7; v_call: TRBV6-6
cdr3_aa: CASSPPGTGYFEYGYTF; cdr3_nt: TGTGCCAGCTCACCACCCGGGACAGGGTATTTTGAGTATGGCTACACCTTC; d_call: TRBD1; clone_size: NA; j_call: TRBJ1-2; v_call: TRBV18
cdr3_aa: CASSVDSYPGLTSTDTQYF; cdr3_nt: TGTGCCAGCAGCGTAGATTCCTATCCCGGGCTAACTAGCACAGATACGCAGTATTTT; d_call: NA; clone_size: NA; j_call: TRBJ2-3; v_call: TRBV9
cdr3_aa: CASSLVGTEAFF; cdr3_nt: TGTGCCAGCAGCTTAGTCGGCACTGAAGCTTTCTTT; d_call: NA; clone_size: NA; j_call: TRBJ1-1; v_call: TRBV13
cdr3_aa: CASSLDRGTYEQYF; cdr3_nt: TGTGCCAGCAGTCTTGACAGGGGCACGTATGAGCAGTACTTC; d_call: TRBD1; clone_size: NA; j_call: TRBJ2-7; v_call: TRBV28
cdr3_aa: CASSQDAGSNQPQHF; cdr3_nt: TGCGCCAGCAGCCAAGACGCGGGAAGCAATCAGCCCCAGCATTTT; d_call: NA; clone_size: NA; j_call: TRBJ1-5; v_call: TRBV4-1
cdr3_aa: CASSPRDHPNYEQYF; cdr3_nt: TGTGCCAGCAGCCCTAGGGACCACCCGAACTACGAGCAGTACTTC; d_call: NA; clone_size: NA; j_call: TRBJ2-7; v_call: TRBV5-4
cdr3_aa: CASSTPRATEAFF; cdr3_nt: TGCGCCAGCAGCACTCCCAGGGCGACTGAAGCTTTCTTT; d_call: NA; clone_size: NA; j_call: TRBJ1-1; v_call: TRBV5-1
cdr3_aa: CASSVGDRGTYEQYF; cdr3_nt: TGTGCCAGCAGCGTAGGGGACAGGGGTACCTACGAGCAGTACTTC; d_call: TRBD1; clone_size: NA; j_call: TRBJ2-7; v_call: TRBV9
cdr3_aa: CASSSGGKYEQYF; cdr3_nt: TGTGCCAGCAGCTCCGGCGGTAAGTACGAGCAGTACTTC; d_call: NA; clone_size: once; j_call: TRBJ2-7; v_call: TRBV5-6
cdr3_aa: CASSLTEAYEQYF; cdr3_nt: TGTGCCAGCAGCTTAACGGAAGCCTACGAGCAGTACTTC; d_call: NA; clone_size: NA; j_call: TRBJ2-7; v_call: TRBV7-9
cdr3_aa: CASSSGPSGYEKLFF; cdr3_nt: TGTGCCAGCAGCTCAGGACCTTCGGGGTATGAAAAACTGTTTTTT; d_call: NA; clone_size: NA; j_call: TRBJ1-4; v_call: TRBV7-8
cdr3_aa: CASSQGGYSSYEQYF; cdr3_nt: TGCGCCAGCAGCCAAGGTGGGTACAGCTCCTACGAGCAGTACTTC; d_call: NA; clone_size: NA; j_call: TRBJ2-7; v_call: TRBV4-1
cdr3_aa: CASGQGRYTEAFF; cdr3_nt: TGTGCCAGTGGACAGGGCAGGTACACTGAAGCTTTCTTT; d_call: TRBD1; clone_size: NA; j_call: TRBJ1-1; v_call: TRBV27
cdr3_aa: CASSSSYYEQYF; cdr3_nt: TGTGCCAGCAGCTCTAGTTACTACGAGCAGTACTTC; d_call: NA; clone_size: NA; j_call: TRBJ2-7; v_call: TRBV7-9
cdr3_aa: CASSELAGVRNEQFF; cdr3_nt: TGTGCCAGCAGTGAACTAGCGGGAGTTCGGAATGAGCAGTTCTTC; d_call: TRBD2; clone_size: NA; j_call: TRBJ2-1; v_call: TRBV2
cdr3_aa: CASSQGTSPYEQYF; cdr3_nt: TGTGCCAGCAGCCAAGGGACATCCCCCTACGAGCAGTACTTC; d_call: NA; clone_size: NA; j_call: TRBJ2-7; v_call: TRBV4-1
cdr3_aa: CASSGRDTVKGFGYTF; cdr3_nt: TGTGCCAGCAGCGGTAGGGACACAGTCAAGGGGTTTGGCTACACCTTC; d_call: NA; clone_size: NA; j_call: TRBJ1-2; v_call: TRBV7-9
cdr3_aa: CASRSGTGGLDEQFF; cdr3_nt: TGTGCCAGCAGATCCGGGACAGGGGGCTTGGATGAGCAGTTCTTC; d_call: TRBD1; clone_size: NA; j_call: TRBJ2-1; v_call: TRBV11-2
cdr3_aa: CASSSSIDWDGGYTF; cdr3_nt: TGTGCCAGCAGCTCATCTATAGACTGGGATGGTGGCTACACCTTC; d_call: NA; clone_size: few; j_call: TRBJ1-2; v_call: TRBV7-9
cdr3_aa: CASSEFEKRLGTDTQYF; cdr3_nt: TGTGCCAGCAGTGAATTTGAGAAGCGTTTGGGCACAGATACGCAGTATTTT; d_call: NA; clone_size: NA; j_call: TRBJ2-3; v_call: TRBV2
cdr3_aa: CASSLVTYEQYF; cdr3_nt: TGTGCCAGCTCATTAGTTACCTACGAGCAGTACTTC; d_call: NA; clone_size: NA; j_call: TRBJ2-7; v_call: TRBV18
cdr3_aa: CASSLGGGLYGYTF; cdr3_nt: TGTGCCAGCAGCCTAGGGGGCGGCCTTTATGGCTACACCTTC; d_call: TRBD1; clone_size: NA; j_call: TRBJ1-2; v_call: TRBV6-5